The 21 T cell receptor beta chains given below trace back to one sample, sequenced in a study of STAT3 mutations in large granular lymphocyte leukemia. Findings and caveats of the study: Every T-LGLL patient had at least one immunodominant TCRbeta clonotype.

For these TCRs, the target antigens are not known. This table comes from immunoSEQ multiplex PCR, and its TCRdb copy is limited to in-frame clones, with some not included. The sample has about 4,300 clones; 62% are singletons. Specimen: PBMCs. The receptor set was obtained from a human donor with T large granular lymphocyte leukemia. Some clones in this sample may be carry-over from other donors' samples.

The sample holds one count of this clone. The V call is TRBV29-1, the J call TRBJ1-2; possibly TRBD1 for D (5 bases). The CDR3 extends over 13 amino acids. Germline V CDR1 and CDR2: SQVTM, ANQGSEA. The V and J ends lost 7 bases and 8 bases respectively, with 20 bases between them. The CDR3 DNA reads TGCAGCGCCGATTTCGGGGCCCCTGGCGGCTACACCTTC. This encodes CSADFGAPGGYTF. Supplemented by reference TRBV29-1 and TRBJ1-2, the full variable domain reads SAVISQKPSRDICQRGTSLTIQCQVDSQVTMMFWYRQQPGQSLTLIATANQGSEATYESGFVIDKFPISRPNLTFSTLTVSNMSPEDSSIYLCSADFGAPGGYTFGSGTRLTVV.

The chain employs TRBV18 and TRBJ1-1, with a weak D call TRBD1 (5 bases). The CDR3 is 13 amino acids. Deletions cut 3 bases from V and 7 bases from J, with 12 bases between. From germline, CDR1 is KGHSH and CDR2 LQKENI. CDR3 sequence: CASSPSSGDEAFF. In DNA form, the CDR3 reads TGTGCCAGCTCACCCAGCTCGGGGGATGAAGCTTTCTTT.

The rearrangement joins TRBV6-6 to TRBJ2-7; TRBD1 is a possible D gene (5 bases). The CDR3 runs 14 residues. V lost 4 bases and J lost 4, with 14 bases in between. CDR1 MNHNY and CDR2 SVGAGI come from the germline V gene (reference sequence). CDR3 DNA sequence: TGTGCCAGCAGTTTCGAAGACAGAGATTACGAGCAGTACTTC. Translating it yields CASSFEDRDYEQYF.

This clone appeared a single time. The V and J genes are TRBV29-1 and TRBJ1-1; possibly TRBD1 for D (5 bases). Germline V CDR1 and CDR2: SQVTM, ANQGSEA. This CDR3 contains 12 residues. With 8 bases removed from V and 1 base from J, the gap between germline ends came to 11 bases. The CDR3 sequence: CSTEDRNTEAFF. In nucleotides, the CDR3 is TGCAGCACCGAAGACAGGAACACTGAAGCTTTCTTT.

The chain joins TRBV18 to TRBJ1-1; 9 nucleotides line up with TRBD1. J lost 4 bases, V lost 3 bases, and 6 bases had no gene match. The length of the CDR3 is 15 residues. Germline assignment: CDR1 KGHSH and CDR2 LQKENI. CDR3 sequence: CASSPSQGAGTEAFF. Written as DNA, the CDR3 is TGTGCCAGCTCACCTTCACAGGGGGCCGGCACTGAAGCTTTCTTT.

The chain joins TRBV7-9 to TRBJ1-2; no clear D. Germline V gives CDR1 SEHNR, CDR2 FQNEAQ (reference sequence). This CDR3 has 15 amino acids. V lost 0 bases and J 0 bases, leaving 8 bases between the germline ends. The CDR3 DNA is TGTGCCAGCAGCTTAGCTGGCGGGACTAACTATGGCTACACCTTC. This sequence encodes CASSLAGGTNYGYTF.

This clone was observed once. This chain uses TRBV10-2 with TRBJ2-7; D remains ambiguous. V shed 7 bases and J shed 3 bases, with 7 bases lying between them. The CDR3 runs to 11 residues. Per the germline V gene, CDR1 is WSHSY and CDR2 is SAAADI. The CDR3, as DNA: TGCGCCAGCAATAAGGACTACGAGCAGTACTTC. Translation gives CASNKDYEQYF.

By frequency in the sample, this clone is medium-sized. This specimen includes other DNA sequences encoding the same CDR3. The chain has TRBV15 and TRBJ1-2, with a possible D match to TRBD1 (6 bases). Germline CDR1 reads LNHNV; CDR2 reads YYDKDF (reference sequence). The CDR3 extends over 13 amino acids. V dropped 0 bases and J dropped 6 bases, with 8 bases sitting between them. The CDR3 region is CATSREEGDGYTF. DNA of the CDR3: TGTGCCACCAGCAGAGAAGAGGGGGATGGCTACACCTTC.

V gene TRBV5-1 combines with J gene TRBJ2-6; D ambiguous. The CDR3 consists of 15 residues. Germline V gene sequence: CDR1 SGHRS, CDR2 YFSETQ. V was pared by 4 bases and J by 0 bases, with 8 bases between. CDR3 DNA sequence: TGCGCCAGCAGCATCGACGACTCTGGGGCCAACGTCCTGACTTTC. Translated, it gives CASSIDDSGANVLTF.

The V and J genes are TRBV29-1 and TRBJ2-7; D gene ambiguous. The CDR3 length is 12 residues. Germline CDR1 reads SQVTM; CDR2 reads ANQGSEA. V was cut by 7 bases and J by 4 bases, with 14 bases left in between. The CDR3 loop is CSARITMYEQYF. In nucleotides, the CDR3 is TGCAGCGCGAGGATAACAATGTACGAGCAGTACTTC.

This clone was counted only a few times. The chain carries TRBV7-9 and TRBJ2-7; no firm D call. The CDR3 loop spans 13 amino acids. Germline V gene lookup returns CDR1 SEHNR and CDR2 FQNEAQ (reference sequence). Trimming took 1 base from V and 0 from J, leaving 4 bases between them. CDR3 DNA: TGTGCCAGCAGCTTAGACAGCTCCTACGAGCAGTACTTC. Translating gives CASSLDSSYEQYF.

This rearrangement joins TRBV5-6 to TRBJ2-7; 7 bases line up with TRBD1. Trimming removed 3 bases from V and 4 bases from J; junction bases left unmatched: 7. This CDR3 comprises 14 residues. The germline gives CDR1 SGHDT, CDR2 YYEEEE. CDR3 sequence reads: CASSYRQGVYEQYF. The CDR3 DNA follows: TGTGCCAGCAGCTACCGACAGGGAGTGTACGAGCAGTACTTC.

This clone was counted a few times. The J gene is TRBJ2-7, the V gene TRBV6-6; either TRBD1 or TRBD2 may fit D (5 bases each). Germline V CDR1 and CDR2: MNHNY, SVGAGI (reference sequence). V lost 5 bases and J lost 5, with 13 bases in between. CDR3 length: 13 residues. The CDR3 DNA sequence: TGTGCCAGCAGTCCACCGGGACGGAACGAGCAGTACTTC. It is translated as CASSPPGRNEQYF.

The chain combines TRBV7-9 with TRBJ1-2, with TRBD1 as a possible D gene (6 bases). The CDR3 loop spans 14 amino acids. V lost 1 base, J lost 6 bases, and 12 bases lay in between. Germline CDR1 SEHNR, CDR2 FQNEAQ (reference sequence). The CDR3 region is CASSLVRQGNGYTF. The CDR3 DNA reads TGTGCCAGCAGCTTAGTACGTCAGGGGAATGGCTACACCTTC.

This chain connects TRBV29-1 to TRBJ2-7; a possible D gene is TRBD2 (6 bases). Germline lookup yields CDR1 SQVTM and CDR2 ANQGSEA. Between the trimmed V and J ends, which lost 5 bases and 7 bases, there was a span of 18 bases. CDR3 length: 13 residues. CDR3 nucleotides: TGCAGCGTTAGTGAGGGAGGAATACGGGAGCAGTACTTC. It yields the protein CSVSEGGIREQYF.

The chain links TRBV18 to TRBJ2-5, with TRBD1 matching 7 bases. This CDR3 is built from 15 residues. Per germline, CDR1 KGHSH and CDR2 LQKENI. The ends lost 3 bases at V and 5 bases at J; junction bases unmatched: 9. The CDR3 spells CASSPLKGAPETQYF. CDR3 in DNA: TGTGCCAGCTCACCGTTAAAGGGGGCACCGGAGACCCAGTACTTC. The whole variable domain, remainder taken from reference TRBV18 and TRBJ2-5, is NAGVMQNPRHLVRRRGQEARLRCSPMKGHSHVYWYRQLPEEGLKFMVYLQKENIIDESGMPKERFSAEFPKEGPSILRIQQVVRGDSAAYFCASSPLKGAPETQYFGPGTRLLVL.

This clone is medium-sized (0.01 to 0.1%) by share. The chain employs TRBV29-1 and TRBJ1-2; D not resolved. V was cut by 4 bases and J by 3 bases, with 12 bases left in between. CDR1 is SQVTM, CDR2 ANQGSEA, per germline. The length of the CDR3 is 13 residues. In DNA, the CDR3 is TGCAGCGTTGGAGAGGAAAGGGACTATGGCTACACCTTC. Amino acid sequence: CSVGEERDYGYTF.

This clone came up a few times. The rearrangement links TRBV9 to TRBJ2-1, with 7 bases matching TRBD1. With 3 bases clipped from V and 2 bases from J, the junction kept 2 bases outside the gene matches. Germline CDR1 reads SGDLS; CDR2 reads YYNGEE. The CDR3 covers 14 residues. In DNA, the CDR3 is TGTGCCAGCAGCGGGGGGACAGCCTACAATGAGCAGTTCTTC. It encodes CASSGGTAYNEQFF.

The chain combines TRBV30 with TRBJ1-4, with TRBD1 as a possible D gene (5 bases). The CDR3 sequence is 13 residues long. Trimming cost V 3 bases and J 7 bases, with 12 bases left between them. Germline assignment: CDR1 GTSNPN and CDR2 SVGIG (reference sequence). CDR3 coding DNA: TGTGCCTGGAGCGGGACCGCGGGTGAAAAACTGTTTTTT. Its translation: CAWSGTAGEKLFF.

This clone was observed once. V gene TRBV12-5 combines with J gene TRBJ1-1; the D is unclear. The germline V gene encodes CDR1 LGHNT and CDR2 FRNRAP. V was trimmed by 5 bases and J by 5 bases, leaving 9 bases between them. The CDR3 spans 12 residues. The CDR3 loop is CASGRSRTEAFF. The CDR3 DNA reads as TGTGCTAGTGGTCGATCTAGGACTGAAGCTTTCTTT.

The V call is TRBV27, the J call TRBJ1-1; 7 bases line up with TRBD1. V was clipped by 5 bases and J by 3 bases; unmatched bases: 6. The V gene's germline CDR1 is MNHEY and CDR2 SMNVEV (reference sequence). The CDR3 sequence is 14 residues long. CDR3 in DNA: TGTGCCAGCAGTCCCTCAGGGGGGGACACTGAAGCTTTCTTT. Residues: CASSPSGGDTEAFF.